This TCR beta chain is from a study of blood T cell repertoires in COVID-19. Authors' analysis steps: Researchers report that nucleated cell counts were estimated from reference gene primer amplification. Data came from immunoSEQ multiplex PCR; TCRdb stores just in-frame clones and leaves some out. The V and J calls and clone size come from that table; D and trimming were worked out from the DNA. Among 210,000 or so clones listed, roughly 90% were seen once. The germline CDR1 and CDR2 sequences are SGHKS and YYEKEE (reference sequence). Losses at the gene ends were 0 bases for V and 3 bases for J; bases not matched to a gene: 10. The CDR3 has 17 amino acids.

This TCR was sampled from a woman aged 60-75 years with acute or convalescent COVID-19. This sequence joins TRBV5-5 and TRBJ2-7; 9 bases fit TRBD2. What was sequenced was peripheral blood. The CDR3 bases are TGTGCCAGCAGCTTGGGTCAACTAGCGGGCAGGAGCTACGAGCAGTACTTC. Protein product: CASSLGQLAGRSYEQYF.